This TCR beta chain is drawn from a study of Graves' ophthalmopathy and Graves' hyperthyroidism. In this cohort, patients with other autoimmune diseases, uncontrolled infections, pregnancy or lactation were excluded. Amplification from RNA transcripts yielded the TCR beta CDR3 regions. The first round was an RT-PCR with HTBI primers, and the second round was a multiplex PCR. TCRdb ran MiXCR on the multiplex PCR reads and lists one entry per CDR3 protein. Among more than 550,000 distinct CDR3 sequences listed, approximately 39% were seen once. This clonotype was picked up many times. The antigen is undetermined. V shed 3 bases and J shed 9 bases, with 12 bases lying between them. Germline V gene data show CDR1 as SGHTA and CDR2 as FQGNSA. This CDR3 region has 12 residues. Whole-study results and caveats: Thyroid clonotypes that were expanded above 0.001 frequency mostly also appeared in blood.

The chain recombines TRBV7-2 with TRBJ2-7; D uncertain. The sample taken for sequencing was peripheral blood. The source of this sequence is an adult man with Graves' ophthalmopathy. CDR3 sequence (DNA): TGTGCCAGCAGCTTTTCGACGTTTCCGCAGTACTTC. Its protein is CASSFSTFPQYF.